The clone carrying this TCR beta chain has at least ten counts. Its antigen is not known. It was considered stable Graves' hyperthyroidism when ophthalmopathy did not progress within 18 months. The hyperthyroidism patients had all been newly diagnosed, and their disease duration was under 2 months. Their ages ranged from 18 to 65 years. Uncontrolled infection, other autoimmune disease, pregnancy or lactation barred patients from enrollment. The germline CDR1 and CDR2 sequences are SGHAT and FQNNGV. Between the trimmed V and J ends, which lost 6 bases and 4 bases, there was a span of 16 bases. CDR3 size: 14 residues. The sample originates from a study of T cells in Graves' hyperthyroidism and ophthalmopathy. Notes on the study in general: A model using 13 V-J features told ophthalmopathy apart from stable hyperthyroidism.

Amplified regions were TCR beta CDR3 sequences from RNA transcripts. RT-PCR in the first round (using the HTBI primer set) targeted the TCR CDR3. TCRdb re-called the multiplex PCR reads with MiXCR, one entry per CDR3 protein. The sample yields roughly 420,000 distinct CDR3 sequences, around a sixth seen once. Sequenced material: blood. The rearrangement joins TRBV11-2 to TRBJ2-7, with D possibly being TRBD1 (5 bases). The TCR originated in a woman younger than 30 with Graves' hyperthyroidism. The CDR3 DNA sequence: TGTGCCAGCAGGAAGGGGCAGCCGAGGTACGAGCAGTACTTC. It yields the protein CASRKGQPRYEQYF.